This TCR beta chain was documented in a study of blood T cell repertoires in COVID-19. Study summary: Acute-phase and convalescent COVID-19 samples originated in the United States, Italy and Spain.

The germline CDR1 and CDR2 sequences are GTSNPN and SVGIG (reference sequence). V gave up 0 bases and J gave up 5 bases, with 5 bases separating them. This CDR3 is built from 12 residues. How the authors handled the data: Reference gene primer amplification in the assay estimated nucleated cell counts. Using immunoSEQ multiplex PCR, the repertoire was profiled, and TCRdb retains in-frame clones only, with some absent. D and trimming come from the DNA, and the V and J calls and clone size come from that table. The data contain about 220,000 clones, approximately 86% of them seen just once; the ten biggest clones take up around 2.6%.

The sample taken for sequencing was PBMCs or T cells enriched from blood (not recorded which). This clonotype was sampled from a woman in her 30s with acute COVID-19. The chain recombines TRBV30 with TRBJ2-1; D not certain. The CDR3 DNA reads TGTGCCTGGAGTGTAGGAGACAATGAGCAGTTCTTC. It translates to CAWSVGDNEQFF.